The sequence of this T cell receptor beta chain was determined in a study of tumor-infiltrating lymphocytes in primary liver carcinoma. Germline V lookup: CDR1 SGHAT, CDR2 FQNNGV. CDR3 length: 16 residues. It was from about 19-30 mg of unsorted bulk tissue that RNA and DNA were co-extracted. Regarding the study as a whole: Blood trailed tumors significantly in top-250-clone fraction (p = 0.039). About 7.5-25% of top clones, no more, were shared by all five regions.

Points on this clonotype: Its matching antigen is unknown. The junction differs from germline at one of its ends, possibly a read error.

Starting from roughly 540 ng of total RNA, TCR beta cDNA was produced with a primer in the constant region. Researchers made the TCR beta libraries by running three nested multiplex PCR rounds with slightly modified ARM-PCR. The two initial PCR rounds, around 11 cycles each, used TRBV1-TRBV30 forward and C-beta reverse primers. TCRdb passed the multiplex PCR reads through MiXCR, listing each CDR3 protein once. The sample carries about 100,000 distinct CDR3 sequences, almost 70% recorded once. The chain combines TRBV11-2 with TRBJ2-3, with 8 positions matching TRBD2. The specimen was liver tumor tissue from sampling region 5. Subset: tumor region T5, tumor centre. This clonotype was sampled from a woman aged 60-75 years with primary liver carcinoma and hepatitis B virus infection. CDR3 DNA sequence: TGTGCCAGCAGCTGGGGGAGGCGGGGGGCGGCAGATACGCAGTTTTTT. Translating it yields CASSWGRRGAADTQFF.